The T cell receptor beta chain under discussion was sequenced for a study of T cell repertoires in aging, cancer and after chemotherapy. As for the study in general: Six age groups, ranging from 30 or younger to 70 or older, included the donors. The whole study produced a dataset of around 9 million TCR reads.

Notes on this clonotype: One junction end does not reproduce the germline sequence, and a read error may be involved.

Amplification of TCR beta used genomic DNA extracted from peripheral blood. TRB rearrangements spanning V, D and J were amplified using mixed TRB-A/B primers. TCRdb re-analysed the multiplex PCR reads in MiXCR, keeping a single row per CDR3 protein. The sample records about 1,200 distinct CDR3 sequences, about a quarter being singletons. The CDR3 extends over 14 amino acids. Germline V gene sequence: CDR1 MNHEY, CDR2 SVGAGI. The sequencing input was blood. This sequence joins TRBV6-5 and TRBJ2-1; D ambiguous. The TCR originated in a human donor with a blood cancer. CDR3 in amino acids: CASSAFERYNEKFF. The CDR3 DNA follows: TGTGCCAGCAGTGCCTTTGAGAGATACAATGAGAAGTTCTTC.